The 27 T cell receptor beta chains given below trace back to one sample, sequenced in a study of Ad26.COV2.S vaccination and SARS-CoV-2 variants. The assay was immunoSEQ multiplex PCR, and TCRdb's table has in-frame clones only and misses some. The data show hundreds of thousands of clones, with about 85% seen just once and approximately 5.9% held by the top ten. As for treatment: some 20 received Ad26.COV2.S at low or high dose, single or two shots; 5 received placebo; per-sample allocation not given. Sample collection was performed on day 63 after the first vaccine or placebo injection. This specimen consisted of peripheral blood, obtained in a trial of Ad26.COV2.S vaccine versus placebo. The receptor source for this set is a person between 18 and 65 years old who received the Ad26.COV2.S COVID-19 vaccine or a placebo.

The chain joins TRBV28 to TRBJ1-6; 7 nucleotides align to TRBD1. Looked up from germline, CDR1 is MDHEN and CDR2 is SYDVKM. CDR3 length equals 14 residues. J gave up 6 bases and V 5 bases, and 4 bases lay outside the gene matches. In nucleotides, the CDR3 is TGTGCCAGCAGTCGGACAGGTCTTAATTCACCCCTCCACTTT. Its translation is CASSRTGLNSPLHF.

The chain combines TRBV7-2 with TRBJ2-4; TRBD2 aligns across 11 bases. This CDR3 comprises 17 residues. CDR1 is SGHTA, CDR2 FQGNSA, per germline. V was clipped by 7 bases and J by 0 bases; unmatched bases: 8. The CDR3 protein is CASKTLAGGLAKNIQYF. CDR3 nucleotides: TGTGCCAGCAAAACCTTAGCGGGAGGGTTAGCCAAAAACATTCAGTACTTC. Together with reference TRBV7-2 and TRBJ2-4, the CDR3 gives the full variable domain: GAGVSQSPSNKVTEKGKDVELRCDPISGHTALYWYRQSLGQGLEFLIYFQGNSAPDKSGLPSDRFSAERTGGSVSTLTIQRTQQEDSAVYLCASKTLAGGLAKNIQYFGAGTRLSVL.

This clone was picked up a small number of times. This CDR3 reads CASSETGTGNTEAFF. DNA of the CDR3: TGTGCCAGCAGTGAAACCGGGACAGGGAACACTGAAGCTTTCTTT. This chain uses TRBV2 with TRBJ1-1; 8 nucleotides line up with TRBD1. Germline lookup yields CDR1 SNHLY and CDR2 FYNNEI. V was pared by 2 bases and J by 1 base, with 3 bases of the junction left unmatched. The CDR3 consists of 15 residues.

The chain joins TRBV3-1 (or the pseudogene TRBV3-2) to TRBJ2-2; D is possibly TRBD1 (7 bases). Trimming took 5 bases from V and 6 from J, leaving 16 bases between them. This CDR3 is 15 amino acids long. Germline CDR1 and CDR2: LGHDT and YNNKEL (reference sequence). The CDR3 sequence: CASSFPRGAAGELFF. CDR3 DNA sequence: TGTGCCAGCAGCTTTCCCAGGGGGGCGGCCGGGGAGCTGTTTTTT.

The chain is built from TRBV6-5 and TRBJ1-5, with D tentatively TRBD1 (5 bases). This CDR3 has 13 residues. The V end was cut by 6 bases, the J end by 6 bases, with 12 bases between. Germline CDR1 MNHEY, CDR2 SVGAGI. The CDR3 spells CASRGGISQPQHF. As DNA, the CDR3 is TGTGCCAGCAGGGGGGGGATATCTCAGCCCCAGCATTTT.

The chain couples TRBV3-1 (or the pseudogene TRBV3-2) to TRBJ1-3; no firm D call. This CDR3 is built from 16 residues. The germline V and J ends were trimmed by 5 bases and 0 bases, with 14 bases remaining between them. Germline V gene sequence: CDR1 LGHDT, CDR2 YNNKEL (reference sequence). CDR3 nucleotide sequence: TGTGCCAGCAGCAGACCCCAAACTGCCTCTGGAAACACCATATATTTT. This codes for CASSRPQTASGNTIYF.

The V and J genes are TRBV30 and TRBJ2-7; D perhaps matches TRBD1 (5 bases). The CDR3 runs to 12 residues. With 2 bases removed from V and 7 bases from J, the gap between germline ends came to 12 bases. Germline-derived CDR1 and CDR2 are GTSNPN and SVGIG (reference sequence). CDR3 coding DNA: TGTGCCTGGAGTTTAGGGGTTGGTGAGCAGTACTTC. Translation: CAWSLGVGEQYF.

The CDR3 DNA follows: TGTGCCAGCAGTTCCGGGACAGAGAACACCGGGGAGCTGTTTTTT. This encodes CASSSGTENTGELFF. The J gene is TRBJ2-2, the V gene TRBV7-2; 7 bases map to TRBD1. This CDR3 is built from 15 residues. Unmatched junction bases numbered 5, after V lost 6 bases and J lost 1 base. Germline CDR1 and CDR2: SGHTA and FQGNSA.

This sequence joins TRBV4-3 and TRBJ2-7; a possible D gene is TRBD1 (6 bases). V lost 0 bases and J lost 7, with 19 bases in between. Per germline, CDR1 LGHNA and CDR2 YSLEER. This CDR3 spans 16 amino acids. The CDR3 DNA sequence: TGCGCCAGCAGCCAAGACGTGTGGACAGCATATAGTGAGCAGTACTTC. It specifies CASSQDVWTAYSEQYF.

The DNA for the CDR3 is TGTGCCAGCGGGATTCGTCCTTCCAACACCGGGGAGCTGTTTTTT. Protein sequence: CASGIRPSNTGELFF. The chain is built from TRBV27 and TRBJ2-2; D gene uncertain. The CDR3 spans 15 residues. Germline V gene lookup returns CDR1 MNHEY and CDR2 SMNVEV (reference sequence). Trimming left V 8 bases short and J 2 bases short, with 15 bases between.

The chain couples TRBV7-3 to TRBJ2-5; 8 bases agree with TRBD2. The CDR3 runs to 19 residues. The junction had 13 bases not matched to a gene; V was cut back by 0 bases and J by 1 base. Looked up from germline, CDR1 is SGHTA and CDR2 is FQGTGA. CDR3 DNA sequence: TGTGCCAGCAGCTTAACGGCGGGTCGAACTAGCGGCCGCCAAGAGACCCAGTACTTC. Amino acid sequence: CASSLTAGRTSGRQETQYF.

This clone appeared a single time. The V gene is TRBV7-9, the J gene TRBJ1-6, with D uncertain. In germline, CDR1 is SEHNR, CDR2 FQNEAQ (reference sequence). V lost 0 bases to trimming and J lost 8 bases, with 5 bases between them. There are 13 residues in the CDR3. The CDR3 is CASSLAGDSPLHF. The CDR3 DNA reads TGTGCCAGCAGCTTAGCGGGAGATTCACCCCTCCACTTT.

The chain combines TRBV2 with TRBJ1-1; tentatively, D is TRBD1 (5 bases). The CDR3 is 14 amino acids. CDR1 SNHLY and CDR2 FYNNEI come from the germline V gene. Deletions cut 5 bases from V and 4 bases from J, with 14 bases between. Here the CDR3 reads CASSSGTQSTEAFF. In DNA form, the CDR3 reads TGTGCCAGCAGTTCCGGGACCCAAAGCACTGAAGCTTTCTTT.

The gene calls are TRBV5-1 and TRBJ1-1; no reliable D call. Between the trimmed V and J ends, which lost 2 bases and 1 base, there was a span of 6 bases. Germline-derived CDR1 and CDR2 are SGHRS and YFSETQ. This CDR3 has 13 residues. CDR3 in DNA: TGCGCCAGCAGCTTTAATCAGAACACTGAAGCTTTCTTT. Amino acids: CASSFNQNTEAFF. Using reference TRBV5-1 and TRBJ1-1 for the parts outside the CDR3, the full variable domain is KAGVTQTPRYLIKTRGQQVTLSCSPISGHRSVSWYQQTPGQGLQFLFEYFSETQRNKGNFPGRFSGRQFSNSRSEMNVSTLELGDSALYLCASSFNQNTEAFFGQGTRLTVV.

CDR3 region: CASSVDHTRNEKLFF. The DNA of the CDR3 is TGTGCCAGTAGTGTGGACCACACCCGGAATGAAAAACTGTTTTTT. This chain uses TRBV19 with TRBJ1-4; D is unclear. The V end lost 5 bases, the J end lost 5 bases, and 15 bases lay between the germline ends. This CDR3 is 15 amino acids long. Looked up from germline, CDR1 is LNHDA and CDR2 is SQIVND (reference sequence).

CDR3 amino acids: CASSWPGTIYEQYF. The CDR3 DNA sequence: TGTGCCAGCAGCTGGCCCGGGACAATCTACGAGCAGTACTTC. The chain links TRBV5-6 to TRBJ2-7; TRBD1 is a possible D gene (6 bases). Germline CDR1 and CDR2: SGHDT and YYEEEE. The CDR3 is 14 residues long. V was cut by 3 bases and J by 3 bases, with 13 bases left in between.

The chain combines TRBV19 with TRBJ2-7; 8 positions match TRBD1. The germline CDR1 and CDR2 sequences are LNHDA and SQIVND (reference sequence). The CDR3 is 15 residues long. V lost 4 bases to trimming and J lost 3 bases; unmatched junction nucleotides: 8. As DNA, the CDR3 is TGTGCCAGTAGTACGCCCGGGACAGGAAGCTACGAGCAGTACTTC. The encoded protein is CASSTPGTGSYEQYF.

The CDR3 here is CASRDGTSGNYEQYF. The DNA for the CDR3 is TGTGCCAGCAGAGACGGGACTAGCGGAAACTACGAGCAGTACTTC. The chain joins TRBV27 to TRBJ2-7; 11 positions match TRBD2. Germline CDR1 is MNHEY and CDR2 is SMNVEV (reference sequence). The J segment lost 3 bases and the V segment lost 6 bases, leaving 7 bases of the junction unmatched. The CDR3 covers 15 residues.

The rearrangement joins TRBV28 to TRBJ2-2; perhaps TRBD1 as D (5 bases). Germline CDR1 and CDR2: MDHEN and SYDVKM. This CDR3 is 15 amino acids long. V was shortened by 7 bases and J by 6 bases, with 18 bases between the two germline ends. The CDR3 protein is CASTIQGMIPGELFF. In nucleotides, the CDR3 is TGTGCCAGCACCATCCAGGGAATGATACCCGGGGAGCTGTTTTTT.

This chain joins TRBV5-1 and TRBJ2-7, with unresolved D. This CDR3 is built from 13 residues. The germline CDR1 and CDR2 sequences are SGHRS and YFSETQ. Trimming shortened V by 0 bases and J by 3 bases, and 7 bases separated the two germline ends. CDR3 in DNA: TGCGCCAGCAGCTTGGGGCAGGTCTACGAGCAGTACTTC. Protein: CASSLGQVYEQYF.

The chain links TRBV5-5 to TRBJ2-3, with a tentative D call TRBD2 (6 bases). Trimming took off 0 bases at V and 0 bases at J, with 14 bases between the two ends. Looked up from germline, CDR1 is SGHKS and CDR2 is YYEKEE (reference sequence). This CDR3 region has 17 residues. The CDR3 loop reads CASSLAREALSTDTQYF. In nucleotides, the CDR3 is TGTGCCAGCAGCTTGGCCAGGGAGGCTCTCAGCACAGATACGCAGTATTTT. The full variable domain, completed using reference TRBV5-5 and TRBJ2-3, is DAGVTQSPTHLIKTRGQQVTLRCSPISGHKSVSWYQQVLGQGPQFIFQYYEKEERGRGNFPDRFSARQFPNYSSELNVNALLLGDSALYLCASSLAREALSTDTQYFGPGTRLTVL.

The chain carries TRBV5-8 and TRBJ1-2, with D perhaps TRBD1 (6 bases). The germline gives CDR1 SGHTS, CDR2 YDEGEE. V was trimmed by 3 bases and J by 7 bases, leaving 13 bases between them. The CDR3 totals 13 residues. The CDR3: CASSSYRTAGYTF. DNA for the CDR3: TGTGCCAGCAGCTCATATCGGACAGCTGGCTACACCTTC.

The chain combines TRBV6-2 or TRBV6-3 with TRBJ2-3; D remains ambiguous. Germline V CDR1 and CDR2: MNHEY, SVGEGT. V was clipped by 5 bases and J by 0 bases, with 9 bases between them. This CDR3 has 14 residues. The DNA of the CDR3 is TGTGCCAGCAGTAGTCTGGACAGCACAGATACGCAGTATTTT. It specifies CASSSLDSTDTQYF.

Comment on this clone: This sample includes further DNA sequences coding for the same CDR3. The CDR3 is CASSLGQGGYTF. DNA for the CDR3: TGCGCCAGCAGCTTGGGACAGGGAGGCTACACCTTC. The chain employs TRBV5-1 and TRBJ1-2; 7 bases are a match to TRBD1. The CDR3 extends over 12 amino acids. The V segment lost 0 bases and the J segment 8 bases; nucleotides outside the gene matches: 1. The germline V gene encodes CDR1 SGHRS and CDR2 YFSETQ.

J is TRBJ1-5 and V is TRBV25-1; D gene ambiguous. The CDR3 is made up of 13 amino acids. V was cut by 6 bases and J by 2 bases, with 8 bases left in between. Germline CDR1 and CDR2: MGHDK and SYGVNS. CDR3 nucleotide sequence: TGTGCCAGCAGGGGCGTAGGCAATCAGCCCCAGCATTTT. This translates into CASRGVGNQPQHF.

CDR3 in DNA: TGTGCCAGCAGTTCGACACTCACAGATACGCAGTATTTT. Encoded protein: CASSSTLTDTQYF. This chain connects TRBV7-3 to TRBJ2-3; D gene unclear. Looked up from germline, CDR1 is SGHTA and CDR2 is FQGTGA. With 6 bases removed from V and 2 bases from J, the gap between germline ends came to 9 bases. The CDR3 contains 13 residues.

This chain joins TRBV4-3 and TRBJ2-7; D not resolved. Germline V gene sequence: CDR1 LGHNA, CDR2 YSLEER. The CDR3 consists of 13 residues. Trimming pared 1 base from V and 4 bases from J, leaving 8 bases between. CDR3 sequence (DNA): TGCGCCAGCAGCCAAGTCATCGAGTACGAGCAGTACTTC. Protein sequence: CASSQVIEYEQYF.